The 11 T cell receptor beta chains presented below share a single source sample, sequenced in a study of T cell responses to AZD1222 COVID-19 vaccine listed by TCRdb under 2021. This specimen's time point label, per the study, means: about 28 days (+/-7) after the second vaccine dose. The library was produced with the immunoSEQ multiplex PCR assay. The source is immuneACCESS, and TCRdb retained only in-frame sequences with V and J called. Part of the clones is not carried over; for the studies checked, unresolved V genes explain less than half of this, and the remainder is unexplained. Present in this sample are about 160,000 clones, about 91% of which were seen just once. The top ten constitute roughly 3.8% of the sample. The sample consisted of peripheral blood, taken 28 days after the second AZD1222 dose. These receptors originate from an adult who received the AZD1222 COVID-19 vaccine.

The rearrangement links TRBV7-9 to TRBJ2-3; tentatively, D is TRBD2 (6 bases). The length of the CDR3 is 17 residues. V was pared by 2 bases and J by 1 base, with 16 bases between. CDR1 and CDR2 (germline): SEHNR, FQNEAQ (reference sequence). CDR3 in amino acids: CASSLRPRDWGTDTQYF. CDR3 sequence (DNA): TGTGCCAGCAGCTTACGCCCCCGGGACTGGGGCACAGATACGCAGTATTTT.

The genes are TRBV10-3 and TRBJ2-2, with TRBD2 matching over 13 bases. This CDR3 contains 15 residues. Germline CDR1 is ENHRY and CDR2 is SYGVKD. The J segment lost 6 bases and the V segment lost 6 bases, leaving 4 bases of the junction unmatched. This CDR3 is CAISGLAGESGELFF. DNA of the CDR3: TGTGCCATCAGCGGACTAGCGGGGGAATCCGGGGAGCTGTTTTTT.

The rearrangement links TRBV29-1 to TRBJ2-3, with D perhaps TRBD2 (6 bases). The CDR3 runs to 14 residues. In germline, CDR1 is SQVTM, CDR2 ANQGSEA. Trimming cost V 5 bases and J 3 bases, with 15 bases left between them. CDR3 nucleotide sequence: TGCAGCGTTAACCGGGGGTCGGGGACAGATACGCAGTATTTT. Residues: CSVNRGSGTDTQYF.

This clone was recorded a few times. This chain joins TRBV11-3 and TRBJ1-1; the D gene is possibly TRBD1 (5 bases). This CDR3 comprises 14 residues. Germline values: CDR1 SGHNT, CDR2 YENEEA. V was clipped by 7 bases and J by 1 base, with 13 bases between them. CDR3 region: CASTLRQGNTEAFF. The CDR3 DNA reads as TGTGCCAGCACCCTAAGGCAGGGGAACACTGAAGCTTTCTTT.

This chain joins TRBV5-1 and TRBJ2-1, with D perhaps matching TRBD2 (6 bases). Germline CDR1 and CDR2: SGHRS and YFSETQ. The CDR3 has 16 residues. V lost 0 bases and J 7 bases, leaving 17 bases between the germline ends. CDR3 amino acids: CASSLEGQGGWNEQFF. Here the CDR3 DNA reads TGCGCCAGCAGCTTGGAGGGGCAGGGAGGTTGGAATGAGCAGTTCTTC.

The gene calls are TRBV3-1 (or the pseudogene TRBV3-2) and TRBJ1-2, with D unresolved. The V gene's germline CDR1 is LGHDT and CDR2 YNNKEL (reference sequence). This CDR3 is built from 13 residues. Deletions cut 0 bases from V and 7 bases from J, with 9 bases between. The DNA of the CDR3 is TGTGCCAGCAGCCAAGACCCAACAACTGGCTACACCTTC. Amino acids: CASSQDPTTGYTF.

The gene calls are TRBV5-8 and TRBJ2-1; 9 positions agree with TRBD2. CDR3 length equals 18 residues. CDR1 SGHTS and CDR2 YDEGEE come from the germline V gene. After removal of 5 bases from V and 5 bases from J, the junction contained 17 bases not matched to a gene. The DNA for the CDR3 is TGTGCCAGCAGATCCTGGTTGGCGGGAGGGCAAGTTAACAATGAGCAGTTCTTC. It is translated as CASRSWLAGGQVNNEQFF. The complete variable domain, with remaining parts taken from reference TRBV5-8 and TRBJ2-1, reads EAGVTQSPTHLIKTRGQQATLRCSPISGHTSVYWYQQALGLGLQFLLWYDEGEERNRGNFPPRFSGRQFPNYSSELNVNALELEDSALYLCASRSWLAGGQVNNEQFFGPGTRLTVL.

The chain has TRBV3-1 (or the pseudogene TRBV3-2) and TRBJ2-6; no clear D. CDR1 and CDR2 from the germline V gene are LGHDT and YNNKEL (reference sequence). The CDR3 is made up of 18 amino acids. Trimming shortened V by 0 bases and J by 2 bases, and 14 bases separated the two germline ends. The CDR3 coding sequence is TGTGCCAGCAGCCAAGAAGTGGCAGTAGGGACTGGGGCCAACGTCCTGACTTTC. As protein: CASSQEVAVGTGANVLTF.

The V call is TRBV12-5, the J call TRBJ2-5; 7 bases fit TRBD1. Germline V gene lookup returns CDR1 LGHNT and CDR2 FRNRAP. Trimming removed 0 bases from V and 9 bases from J; junction bases left unmatched: 4. The CDR3 spans 13 residues. The CDR3 nucleotides read TGTGCTAGTGGTTTGGTAGGGGGCGGCGCCCAGTACTTC. Residues: CASGLVGGGAQYF.

This chain connects TRBV5-1 to TRBJ2-1; possible D gene TRBD1, 5 bases. Germline V CDR1 and CDR2: SGHRS, YFSETQ. The V gene lost 0 bases and the J gene lost 4 bases, with 8 bases spanning the gap. CDR3 length equals 14 residues. The CDR3 reads CASSLATAYNEQFF. DNA of the CDR3: TGCGCCAGCAGCTTGGCGACAGCTTACAATGAGCAGTTCTTC.

The chain employs TRBV19 and TRBJ2-7; D gene ambiguous. This CDR3 is 14 amino acids long. The V and J ends lost 5 bases and 2 bases respectively, with 13 bases between them. CDR1 is LNHDA and CDR2 is SQIVND in the germline V gene (reference sequence). CDR3 sequence (DNA): TGTGCCAGTAGTCAGGTGGATGGGGCCTACGAGCAGTACTTC. Protein product: CASSQVDGAYEQYF.